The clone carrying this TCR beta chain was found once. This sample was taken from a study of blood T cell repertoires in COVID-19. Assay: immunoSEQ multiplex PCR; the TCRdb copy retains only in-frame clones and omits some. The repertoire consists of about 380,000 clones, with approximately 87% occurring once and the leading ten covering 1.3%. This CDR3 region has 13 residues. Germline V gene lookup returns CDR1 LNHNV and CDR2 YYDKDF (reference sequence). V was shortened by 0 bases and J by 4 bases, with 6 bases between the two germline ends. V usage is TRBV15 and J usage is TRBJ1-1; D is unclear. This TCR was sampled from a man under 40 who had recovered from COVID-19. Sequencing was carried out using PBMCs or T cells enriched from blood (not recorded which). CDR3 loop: CATSRDRGTEAFF. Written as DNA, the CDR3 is TGTGCCACCAGCAGAGACCGGGGCACTGAAGCTTTCTTT.